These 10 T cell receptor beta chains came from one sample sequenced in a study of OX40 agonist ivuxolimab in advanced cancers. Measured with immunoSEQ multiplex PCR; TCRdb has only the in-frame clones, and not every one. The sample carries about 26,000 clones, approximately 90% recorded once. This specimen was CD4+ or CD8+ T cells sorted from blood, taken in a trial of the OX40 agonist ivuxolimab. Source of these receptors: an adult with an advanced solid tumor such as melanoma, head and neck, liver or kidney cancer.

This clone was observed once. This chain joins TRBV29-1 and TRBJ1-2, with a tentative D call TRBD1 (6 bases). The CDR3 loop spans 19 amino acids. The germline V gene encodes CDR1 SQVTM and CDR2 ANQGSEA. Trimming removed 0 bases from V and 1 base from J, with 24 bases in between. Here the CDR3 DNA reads TGCAGCGTTGAAGATCGGGGACACACAGTTCTAAGGGTTAACTATGGCTACACCTTC. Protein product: CSVEDRGHTVLRVNYGYTF.

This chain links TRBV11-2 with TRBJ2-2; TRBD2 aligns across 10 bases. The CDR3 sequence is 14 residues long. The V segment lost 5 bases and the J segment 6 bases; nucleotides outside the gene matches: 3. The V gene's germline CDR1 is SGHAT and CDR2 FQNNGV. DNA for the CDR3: TGTGCCAGCAGCATGGGACTAGCGCCCGGGGAGCTGTTTTTT. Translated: CASSMGLAPGELFF.

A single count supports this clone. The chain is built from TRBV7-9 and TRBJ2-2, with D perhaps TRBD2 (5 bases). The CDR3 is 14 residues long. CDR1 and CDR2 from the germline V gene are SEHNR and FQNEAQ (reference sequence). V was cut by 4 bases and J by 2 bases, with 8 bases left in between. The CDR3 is CASSSGENTGELFF. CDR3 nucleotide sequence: TGTGCCAGCAGCTCCGGGGAAAACACCGGGGAGCTGTTTTTT.

The CDR3 nucleotides read TGTGCCAGCAGCCCCGGCCAGACCAACTATGGCTACACCTTC. Its protein is CASSPGQTNYGYTF. The chain carries TRBV7-9 and TRBJ1-2, with D unclear. Trimming pared 5 bases from V and 2 bases from J, leaving 12 bases between. Germline-derived CDR1 and CDR2 are SEHNR and FQNEAQ (reference sequence). The CDR3 is 14 residues long.

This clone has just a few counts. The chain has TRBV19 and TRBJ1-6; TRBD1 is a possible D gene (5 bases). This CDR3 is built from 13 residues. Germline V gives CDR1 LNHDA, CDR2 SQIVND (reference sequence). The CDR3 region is CASSGTIDSPLHF. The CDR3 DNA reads TGTGCTTCTTCCGGGACGATTGATTCACCCCTCCACTTT.

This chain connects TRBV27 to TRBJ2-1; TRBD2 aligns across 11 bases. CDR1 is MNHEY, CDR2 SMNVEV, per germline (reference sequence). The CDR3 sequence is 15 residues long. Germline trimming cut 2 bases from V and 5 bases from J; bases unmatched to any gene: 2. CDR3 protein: CASSLGTSGHNEQFF. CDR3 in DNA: TGTGCCAGCAGTTTAGGGACTAGCGGTCACAATGAGCAGTTCTTC.

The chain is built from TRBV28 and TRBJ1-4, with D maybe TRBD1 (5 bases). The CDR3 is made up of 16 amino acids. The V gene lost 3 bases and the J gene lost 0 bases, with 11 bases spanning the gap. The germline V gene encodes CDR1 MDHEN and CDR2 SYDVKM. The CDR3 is CASSFGTAATNEKLFF. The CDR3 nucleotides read TGTGCCAGCAGTTTTGGGACCGCTGCAACTAATGAAAAACTGTTTTTT.

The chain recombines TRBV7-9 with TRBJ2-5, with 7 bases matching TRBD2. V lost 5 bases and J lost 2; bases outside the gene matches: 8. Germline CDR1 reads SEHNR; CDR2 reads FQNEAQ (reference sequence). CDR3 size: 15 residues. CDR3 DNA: TGTGCCAGCAGCCCGGGCGGGGGTGTTCAAGAGACCCAGTACTTC. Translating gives CASSPGGGVQETQYF.

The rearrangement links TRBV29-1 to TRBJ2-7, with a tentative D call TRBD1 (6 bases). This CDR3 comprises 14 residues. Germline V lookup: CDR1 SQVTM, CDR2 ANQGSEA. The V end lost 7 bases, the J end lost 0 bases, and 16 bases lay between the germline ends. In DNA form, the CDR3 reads TGCAGCGCCCTACAGGGTTCGAGCTCCTACGAGCAGTACTTC. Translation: CSALQGSSSYEQYF.

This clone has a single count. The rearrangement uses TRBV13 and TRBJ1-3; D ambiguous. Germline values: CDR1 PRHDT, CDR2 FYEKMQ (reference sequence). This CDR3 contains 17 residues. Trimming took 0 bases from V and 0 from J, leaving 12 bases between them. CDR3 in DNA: TGTGCCAGCAGCTTAGGCCGGGGATGGAGCTCTGGAAACACCATATATTTT. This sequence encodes CASSLGRGWSSGNTIYF.